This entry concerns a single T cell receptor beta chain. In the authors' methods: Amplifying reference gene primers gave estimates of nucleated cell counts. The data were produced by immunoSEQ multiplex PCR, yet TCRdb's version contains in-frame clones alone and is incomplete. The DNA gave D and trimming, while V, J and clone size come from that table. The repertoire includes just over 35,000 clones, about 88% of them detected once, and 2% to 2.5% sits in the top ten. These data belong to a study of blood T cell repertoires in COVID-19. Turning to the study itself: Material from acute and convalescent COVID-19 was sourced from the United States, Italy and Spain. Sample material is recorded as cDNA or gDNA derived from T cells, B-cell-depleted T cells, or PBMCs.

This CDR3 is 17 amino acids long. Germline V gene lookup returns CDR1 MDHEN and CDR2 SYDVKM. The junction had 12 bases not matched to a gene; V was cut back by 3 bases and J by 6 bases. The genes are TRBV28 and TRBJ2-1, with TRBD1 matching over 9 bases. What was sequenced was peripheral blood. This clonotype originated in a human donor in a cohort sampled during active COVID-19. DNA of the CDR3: TGTGCCAGCAGTTTGCACCGGGACAGGGTCAGGGGCAATGAGCAGTTCTTC. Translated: CASSLHRDRVRGNEQFF. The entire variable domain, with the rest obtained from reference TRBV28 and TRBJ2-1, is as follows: DVKVTQSSRYLVKRTGEKVFLECVQDMDHENMFWYRQDPGLGLRLIYFSYDVKMKEKGDIPEGYSVSREKKERFSLILESASTNQTSMYLCASSLHRDRVRGNEQFFGPGTRLTVL.